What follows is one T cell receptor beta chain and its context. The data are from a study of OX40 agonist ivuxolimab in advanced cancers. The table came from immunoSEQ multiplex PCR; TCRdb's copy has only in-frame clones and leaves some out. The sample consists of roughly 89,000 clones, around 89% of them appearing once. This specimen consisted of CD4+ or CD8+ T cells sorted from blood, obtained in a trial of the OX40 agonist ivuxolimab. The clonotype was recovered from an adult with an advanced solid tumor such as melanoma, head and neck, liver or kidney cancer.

The DNA of the CDR3 is TGTGCCAGCAGCTGGCAAACGGGACTAGCGATGACCTACAATGAGCAGTTCTTC. Its translation: CASSWQTGLAMTYNEQFF. The chain has TRBV7-8 and TRBJ2-1, with TRBD2 matching 10 bases. Trimming at V came to 4 bases and at J to 2 bases, leaving 11 bases not matched to a gene. Germline V gives CDR1 SGHVS, CDR2 FQNEAQ. The CDR3 is 18 residues long.